The T cell receptor beta chain under discussion was sequenced for a study of control samples from healthy donors and cancer patients. The data were produced by immunoSEQ multiplex PCR, yet TCRdb's version contains in-frame clones alone and is incomplete. The profile covers 100,000 to 150,000 clones, with 90% appearing a single time and 2.5% to 3% taken by the ten largest. The germline gives CDR1 MRHNA, CDR2 SNTAGT. Trimming cost V 6 bases and J 2 bases; bases outside gene matches: 9. The CDR3 is 15 amino acids. This receptor was identified in a man aged 40-49 years in good health. The chain recombines TRBV6-4 with TRBJ2-5; 7 nucleotides align to TRBD1. Sequenced input: blood. The CDR3 coding sequence is TGTGCCAGCAGCCGCGGAACAGGGGAACAAGAGACCCAGTACTTC. Translated, it gives CASSRGTGEQETQYF.